The clone carrying this T cell receptor (beta chain) is a singleton in its sample. This sample was included in a study of Tregs in tolerant kidney transplant recipients. Trimming cost V 6 bases and J 7 bases; bases outside gene matches: 4. CDR3 length: 11 amino acids. CDR1 is DFQATT and CDR2 is SNEGSKA in the germline V gene (reference sequence). Sequencing used immunoSEQ multiplex PCR; TCRdb keeps in-frame clones, though not all of them. The data show 80,000 or so clones, roughly 90% seen once. Recipients received nonmyeloablative bone marrow transplants from related graft donors, with transient mixed chimerism.

The sample was CD4+ T cells from blood (PBMCs), taken 24 months after the transplant. The V gene is TRBV20-1, the J gene TRBJ2-5, with 8 bases that match TRBD1. This receptor was identified in a human patient who received a combined kidney and bone marrow transplant. The graft donor may account for some of the T cells. CDR3 DNA sequence: TGCAGTGCGCGGGACAGGAGGACCCAGTACTTC. Its protein is CSARDRRTQYF.